Listed below are T cell receptor beta chains from one sample, sequenced in a study of T cell responses to AZD1222 COVID-19 vaccine. Libraries were prepared by immunoSEQ multiplex PCR; TCRdb keeps only in-frame clonotypes and omits some of them. The data show about 100,000 clones, 80% to 90% seen once. The sequencing used peripheral blood, collected on day 0 of AZD1222 vaccination. The source of these receptors is an adult in good health. CDR3s include the opening cysteine and the closing phenylalanine or tryptophan. Each record gives: CDR3 protein, J gene, V gene, clone size. Expanded clones get a size class; other rows say once, few or many, or leave the size out.

CDR3 protein: CASSEYGTPADGYTF; J gene: TRBJ1-2; V gene: TRBV6-2/TRBV6-3; clone size: NA
CDR3 protein: CASSPTGNTEAFF; J gene: TRBJ1-1; V gene: TRBV12-3/TRBV12-4; clone size: NA
CDR3 protein: CATRQGALEQYF; J gene: TRBJ2-7; V gene: TRBV24-1; clone size: NA
CDR3 protein: CASQTVTATNEKLFF; J gene: TRBJ1-4; V gene: TRBV19; clone size: NA
CDR3 protein: CASRERGSTEAFF; J gene: TRBJ1-1; V gene: TRBV6-6; clone size: NA
CDR3 protein: CASSPWGIENTIYF; J gene: TRBJ1-3; V gene: TRBV18; clone size: NA
CDR3 protein: CASSQSMLNYGYTF; J gene: TRBJ1-2; V gene: TRBV4-1; clone size: NA
CDR3 protein: CASSGTGFSGNTIYF; J gene: TRBJ1-3; V gene: TRBV9; clone size: NA
CDR3 protein: CASSQDPAGVGYTF; J gene: TRBJ1-2; V gene: TRBV14; clone size: NA
CDR3 protein: CASSQGGYSYEQYF; J gene: TRBJ2-7; V gene: TRBV4-1; clone size: few
CDR3 protein: CASSSMGGTGQRNTIYF; J gene: TRBJ1-3; V gene: TRBV19; clone size: NA
CDR3 protein: CASSGGRTSLYEQYF; J gene: TRBJ2-7; V gene: TRBV18; clone size: NA
CDR3 protein: CASSRDSVNTEAFF; J gene: TRBJ1-1; V gene: TRBV6-6; clone size: few
CDR3 protein: CATGGPNTGELFF; J gene: TRBJ2-2; V gene: TRBV24-1; clone size: NA
CDR3 protein: CASSTATSTDTQYF; J gene: TRBJ2-3; V gene: TRBV19; clone size: NA
CDR3 protein: CASSPGKVGGYTF; J gene: TRBJ1-2; V gene: TRBV12-3/TRBV12-4; clone size: NA
CDR3 protein: CSVLHTRAKGETQYF; J gene: TRBJ2-5; V gene: TRBV29-1; clone size: NA
CDR3 protein: CASRTTTSTGDEQYF; J gene: TRBJ2-7; V gene: TRBV6-5; clone size: NA
CDR3 protein: CASSLTGSYGYTF; J gene: TRBJ1-2; V gene: TRBV7-6; clone size: NA
CDR3 protein: CATSDPDSYNEQFF; J gene: TRBJ2-1; V gene: TRBV24-1; clone size: NA